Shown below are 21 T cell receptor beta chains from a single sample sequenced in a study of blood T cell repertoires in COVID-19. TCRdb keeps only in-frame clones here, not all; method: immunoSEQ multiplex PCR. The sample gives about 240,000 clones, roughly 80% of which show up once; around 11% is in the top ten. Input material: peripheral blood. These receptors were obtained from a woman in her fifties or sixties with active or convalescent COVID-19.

The CDR3 protein is CASSRTDSPGYGYTF. CDR3 nucleotide sequence: TGCGCCAGCAGCAGGACAGACTCACCTGGCTATGGCTACACCTTC. The genes are TRBV5-1 and TRBJ1-2; TRBD1 might be the D (6 bases). V lost 4 bases to trimming and J lost 4 bases, with 17 bases between them. Germline loops: CDR1 SGHRS, CDR2 YFSETQ. The CDR3 consists of 15 residues. Drawing the rest from reference TRBV5-1 and TRBJ1-2, the complete variable domain is KAGVTQTPRYLIKTRGQQVTLSCSPISGHRSVSWYQQTPGQGLQFLFEYFSETQRNKGNFPGRFSGRQFSNSRSEMNVSTLELGDSALYLCASSRTDSPGYGYTFGSGTRLTVV.

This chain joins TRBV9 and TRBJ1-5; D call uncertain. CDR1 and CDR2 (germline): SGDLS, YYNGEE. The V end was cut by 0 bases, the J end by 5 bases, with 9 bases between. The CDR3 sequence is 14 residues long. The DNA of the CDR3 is TGTGCCAGCAGCGTAGGGTTCGGGGATCAGCCCCAGCATTTT. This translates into CASSVGFGDQPQHF.

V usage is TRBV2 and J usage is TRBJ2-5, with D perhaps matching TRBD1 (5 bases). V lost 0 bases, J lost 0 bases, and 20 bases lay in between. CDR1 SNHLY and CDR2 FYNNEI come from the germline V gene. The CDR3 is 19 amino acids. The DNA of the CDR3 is TGTGCCAGCAGTGAAGCGGCAGTAGGGGCAGGGAAATACCAAGAGACCCAGTACTTC. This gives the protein CASSEAAVGAGKYQETQYF.

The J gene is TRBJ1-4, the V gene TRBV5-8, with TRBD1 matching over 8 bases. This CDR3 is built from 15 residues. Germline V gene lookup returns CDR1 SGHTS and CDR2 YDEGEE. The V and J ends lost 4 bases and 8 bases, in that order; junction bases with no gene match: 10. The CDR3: CASSPWQGAQEKLFF. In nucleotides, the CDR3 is TGTGCCAGCAGCCCTTGGCAGGGGGCGCAGGAAAAACTGTTTTTT.

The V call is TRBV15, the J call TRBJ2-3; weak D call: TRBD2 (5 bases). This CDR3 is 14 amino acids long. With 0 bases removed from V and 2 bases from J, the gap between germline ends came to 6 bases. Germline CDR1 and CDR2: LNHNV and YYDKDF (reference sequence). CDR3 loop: CATSRDRDTDTQYF. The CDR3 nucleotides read TGTGCCACCAGCAGAGATCGGGACACAGATACGCAGTATTTT.

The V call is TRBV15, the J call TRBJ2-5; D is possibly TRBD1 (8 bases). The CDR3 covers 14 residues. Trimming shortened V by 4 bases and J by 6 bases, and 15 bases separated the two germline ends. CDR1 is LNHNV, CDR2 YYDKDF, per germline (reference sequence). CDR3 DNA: TGTGCCACCAGCATAACAGGGGGGGGTAAGACCCAGTACTTC. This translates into CATSITGGGKTQYF.

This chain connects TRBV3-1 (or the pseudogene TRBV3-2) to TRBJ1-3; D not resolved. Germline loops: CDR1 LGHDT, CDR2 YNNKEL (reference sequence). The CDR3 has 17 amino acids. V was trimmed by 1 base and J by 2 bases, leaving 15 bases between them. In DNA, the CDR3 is TGTGCCAGCAGCCAAGGGGCAGGCGCTATGGCTGGAAACACCATATATTTT. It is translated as CASSQGAGAMAGNTIYF.

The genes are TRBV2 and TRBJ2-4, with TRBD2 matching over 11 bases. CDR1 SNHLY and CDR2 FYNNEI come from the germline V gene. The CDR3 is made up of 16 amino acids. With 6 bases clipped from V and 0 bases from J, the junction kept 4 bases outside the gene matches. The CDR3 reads CASRLAGELAKNIQYF. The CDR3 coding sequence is TGTGCCAGCAGACTAGCGGGGGAGCTAGCCAAAAACATTCAGTACTTC. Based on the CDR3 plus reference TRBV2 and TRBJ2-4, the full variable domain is EPEVTQTPSHQVTQMGQEVILRCVPISNHLYFYWYRQILGQKVEFLVSFYNNEISEKSEIFDDQFSVERPDGSNFTLKIRSTKLEDSAMYFCASRLAGELAKNIQYFGAGTRLSVL.

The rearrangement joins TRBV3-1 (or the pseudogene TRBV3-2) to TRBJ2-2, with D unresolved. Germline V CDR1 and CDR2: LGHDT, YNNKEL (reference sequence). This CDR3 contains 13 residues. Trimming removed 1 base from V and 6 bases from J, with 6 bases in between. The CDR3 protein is CASSQVLAGELFF. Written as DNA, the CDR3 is TGTGCCAGCAGCCAAGTCCTAGCCGGGGAGCTGTTTTTT.

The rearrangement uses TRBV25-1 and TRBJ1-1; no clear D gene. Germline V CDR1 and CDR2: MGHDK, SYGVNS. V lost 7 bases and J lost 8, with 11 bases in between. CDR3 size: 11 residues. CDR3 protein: CASMRGGEAFF. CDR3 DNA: TGTGCCAGCATGCGAGGAGGGGAAGCTTTCTTT.

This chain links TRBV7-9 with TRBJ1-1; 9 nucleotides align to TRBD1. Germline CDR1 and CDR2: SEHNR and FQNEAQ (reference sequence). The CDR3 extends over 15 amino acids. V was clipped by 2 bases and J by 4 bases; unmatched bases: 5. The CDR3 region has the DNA TGTGCCAGCAGCTTATCTCCGACAGGGGGCACTGAAGCTTTCTTT. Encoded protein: CASSLSPTGGTEAFF.

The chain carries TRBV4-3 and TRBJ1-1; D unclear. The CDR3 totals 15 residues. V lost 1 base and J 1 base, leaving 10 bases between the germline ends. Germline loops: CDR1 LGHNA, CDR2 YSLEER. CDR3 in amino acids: CASSQVWAGNTEAFF. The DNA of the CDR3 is TGCGCCAGCAGCCAAGTTTGGGCAGGGAACACTGAAGCTTTCTTT.

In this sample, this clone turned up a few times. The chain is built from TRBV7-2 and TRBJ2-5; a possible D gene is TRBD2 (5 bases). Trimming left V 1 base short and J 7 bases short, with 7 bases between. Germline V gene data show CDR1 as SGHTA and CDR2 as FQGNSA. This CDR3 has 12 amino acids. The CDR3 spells CASSLEAGTQYF. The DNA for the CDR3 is TGTGCCAGCAGCTTAGAGGCGGGGACCCAGTACTTC.

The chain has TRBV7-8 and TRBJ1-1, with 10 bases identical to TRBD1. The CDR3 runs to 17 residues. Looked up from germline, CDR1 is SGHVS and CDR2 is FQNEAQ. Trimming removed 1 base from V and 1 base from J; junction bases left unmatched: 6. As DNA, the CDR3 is TGTGCCAGCAGCTTAGACGTGGGACAGGGGACGAACACTGAAGCTTTCTTT. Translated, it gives CASSLDVGQGTNTEAFF.

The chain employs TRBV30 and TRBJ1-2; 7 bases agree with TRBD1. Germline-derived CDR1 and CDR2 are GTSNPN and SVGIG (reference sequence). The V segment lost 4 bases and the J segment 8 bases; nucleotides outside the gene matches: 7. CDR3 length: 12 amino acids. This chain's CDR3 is CAWIGRGTGYTF. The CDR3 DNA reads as TGTGCCTGGATTGGCAGGGGGACAGGCTACACCTTC.

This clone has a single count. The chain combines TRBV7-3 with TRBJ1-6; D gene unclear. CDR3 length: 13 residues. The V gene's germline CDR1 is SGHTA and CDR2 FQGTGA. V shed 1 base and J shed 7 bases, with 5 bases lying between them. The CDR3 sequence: CASSLRPNSPLHF. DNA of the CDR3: TGTGCCAGCAGCTTAAGGCCAAATTCACCCCTCCACTTT.

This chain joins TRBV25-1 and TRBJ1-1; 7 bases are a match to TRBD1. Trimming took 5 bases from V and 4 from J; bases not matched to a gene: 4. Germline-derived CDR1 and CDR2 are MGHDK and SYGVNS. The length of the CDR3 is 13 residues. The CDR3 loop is CASSKGARTEAFF. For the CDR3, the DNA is TGTGCCAGCAGTAAGGGGGCGCGCACTGAAGCTTTCTTT.

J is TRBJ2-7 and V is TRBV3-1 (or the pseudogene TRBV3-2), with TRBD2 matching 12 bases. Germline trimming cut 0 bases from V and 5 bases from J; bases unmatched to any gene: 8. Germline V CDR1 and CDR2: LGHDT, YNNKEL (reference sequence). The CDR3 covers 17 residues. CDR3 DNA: TGTGCCAGCAGCCAAGAAAAGGCTAGCGGGGGGGCCGACGAGCAGTACTTC. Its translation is CASSQEKASGGADEQYF.

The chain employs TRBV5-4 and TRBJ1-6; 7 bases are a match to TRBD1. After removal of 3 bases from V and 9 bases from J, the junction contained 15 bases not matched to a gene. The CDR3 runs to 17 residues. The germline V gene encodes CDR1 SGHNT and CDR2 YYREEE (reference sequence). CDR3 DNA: TGTGCCAGCAGCTCCGGCTTGACAGGGAGAGTCGGTTCACCCCTCCACTTT. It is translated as CASSSGLTGRVGSPLHF. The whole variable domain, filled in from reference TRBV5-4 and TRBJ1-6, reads ETGVTQSPTHLIKTRGQQVTLRCSSQSGHNTVSWYQQALGQGPQFIFQYYREEENGRGNFPPRFSGLQFPNYSSELNVNALELDDSALYLCASSSGLTGRVGSPLHFGNGTRLTVT.

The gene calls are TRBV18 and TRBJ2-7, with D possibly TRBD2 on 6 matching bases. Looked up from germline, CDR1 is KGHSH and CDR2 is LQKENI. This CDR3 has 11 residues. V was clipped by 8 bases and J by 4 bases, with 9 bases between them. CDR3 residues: CASGGEYEQYF. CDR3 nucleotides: TGTGCCAGCGGAGGGGAGTACGAGCAGTACTTC.

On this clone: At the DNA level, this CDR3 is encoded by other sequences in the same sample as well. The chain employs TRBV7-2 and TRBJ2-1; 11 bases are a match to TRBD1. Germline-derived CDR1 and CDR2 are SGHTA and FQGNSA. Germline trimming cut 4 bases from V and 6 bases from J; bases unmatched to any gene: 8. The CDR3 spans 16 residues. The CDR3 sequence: CASSSDRDRGGNEQFF. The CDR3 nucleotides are TGTGCCAGCAGCTCCGACCGGGACAGGGGGGGCAATGAGCAGTTCTTC.